A single sample is the source of the 29 T cell receptor beta chains below, sequenced in a study of cytomegalovirus exposure and HLA in healthy donors. Only in-frame clones appear in the TCRdb table, and some are missing; sequencing was by immunoSEQ multiplex PCR. Of tens of thousands of clones detected, 90% to 95% appear once; the ten largest clones hold around 1.5%. The sequenced material came from PBMCs. The receptor set was obtained from a young man in good health and CMV-seropositive.

CDR3 region: CASRVGLAGETGELFF. For the CDR3, the DNA is TGTGCCAGCAGGGTCGGACTAGCGGGGGAGACCGGGGAGCTGTTTTTT. V gene TRBV5-4 combines with J gene TRBJ2-2, with TRBD2 matching over 13 bases. In germline, CDR1 is SGHNT, CDR2 YYREEE (reference sequence). The CDR3 runs 16 residues. V lost 5 bases to trimming and J lost 5 bases; unmatched junction nucleotides: 6.

Here the CDR3 DNA reads TGCGCCAGCAGCTGGACACCTGGAAACACCATATATTTT. It specifies CASSWTPGNTIYF. The rearrangement joins TRBV5-1 to TRBJ1-3; D is perhaps TRBD1 (5 bases). V lost 3 bases and J 2 bases, leaving 6 bases between the germline ends. The CDR3 is 13 amino acids. From germline, CDR1 is SGHRS and CDR2 YFSETQ.

V and J are TRBV27 and TRBJ2-5; 9 bases map to TRBD1. CDR1 is MNHEY and CDR2 is SMNVEV in the germline V gene (reference sequence). The CDR3 contains 16 residues. Trimming removed 6 bases from V and 5 bases from J; junction bases left unmatched: 13. CDR3 sequence reads: CASSPGQGFFGETQYF. The CDR3, as DNA: TGTGCCAGCAGCCCGGGACAGGGTTTTTTCGGGGAGACCCAGTACTTC.

The chain has TRBV6-1 and TRBJ2-7, with 8 nucleotides matching TRBD1. The ends lost 1 base at V and 0 bases at J; junction bases unmatched: 5. The germline CDR1 and CDR2 sequences are MNHNS and SASEGT. CDR3 length: 16 residues. CDR3 sequence reads: CASSEEGTGHSYEQYF. CDR3 DNA: TGTGCCAGCAGTGAAGAAGGGACAGGCCACTCCTACGAGCAGTACTTC.

The chain recombines TRBV15 with TRBJ2-7; 11 positions match TRBD2. The CDR3 is 18 amino acids. Per the germline V gene, CDR1 is LNHNV and CDR2 is YYDKDF (reference sequence). Germline trimming cut 6 bases from V and 2 bases from J; bases unmatched to any gene: 15. CDR3 sequence reads: CATSRWGGQGLAAYEQYF. The CDR3, as DNA: TGTGCCACCAGTCGGTGGGGGGGCCAGGGACTAGCGGCCTACGAGCAGTACTTC. Drawing the rest from reference TRBV15 and TRBJ2-7, the complete variable domain is DAMVIQNPRYQVTQFGKPVTLSCSQTLNHNVMYWYQQKSSQAPKLLFHYYDKDFNNEADTPDNFQSRRPNTSFCFLDIRSPGLGDTAMYLCATSRWGGQGLAAYEQYFGPGTRLTVT.

The chain couples TRBV7-6 to TRBJ2-3, with unresolved D. Germline CDR1 and CDR2: SGHVS and FNYEAQ. The CDR3 contains 15 residues. V was trimmed by 5 bases and J by 2 bases, leaving 14 bases between them. CDR3 in amino acids: CASSRLAVTTDTQYF. The CDR3 nucleotides are TGTGCCAGCAGCCGCCTGGCAGTCACCACAGATACGCAGTATTTT.

The chain combines TRBV2 with TRBJ1-5, with D perhaps matching TRBD1 (6 bases). This CDR3 is 18 amino acids long. V was trimmed by 1 base and J by 2 bases, leaving 18 bases between them. Germline values: CDR1 SNHLY, CDR2 FYNNEI. The CDR3 here is CASSEGGNRVRGNQPQHF. CDR3 in DNA: TGTGCCAGCAGTGAAGGAGGTAACAGGGTACGGGGCAATCAGCCCCAGCATTTT.

This sequence joins TRBV12-5 and TRBJ2-5, with TRBD1 matching over 8 bases. The CDR3 runs to 14 residues. Germline CDR1 reads LGHNT; CDR2 reads FRNRAP. J lost 4 bases, V lost 1 base, and 2 bases had no gene match. CDR3 in DNA: TGTGCTAGTGGTTTGGGGACAGGGAGAGAGACCCAGTACTTC. It yields the protein CASGLGTGRETQYF.

CDR3 sequence reads: CASSLVNLLMNTEAFF. DNA for the CDR3: TGTGCCAGCAGCTTGGTCAACTTATTAATGAACACTGAAGCTTTCTTT. The chain couples TRBV5-6 to TRBJ1-1; D remains ambiguous. This CDR3 is built from 16 residues. Germline loops: CDR1 SGHDT, CDR2 YYEEEE. V was shortened by 0 bases and J by 0 bases, with 12 bases between the two germline ends. Supplemented by reference TRBV5-6 and TRBJ1-1, the full variable domain reads DAGVTQSPTHLIKTRGQQVTLRCSPKSGHDTVSWYQQALGQGPQFIFQYYEEEERQRGNFPDRFSGHQFPNYSSELNVNALLLGDSALYLCASSLVNLLMNTEAFFGQGTRLTVV.

This rearrangement joins TRBV5-1 to TRBJ2-3; 7 nucleotides match TRBD2. Germline lookup yields CDR1 SGHRS and CDR2 YFSETQ. The CDR3 consists of 17 residues. V was clipped by 0 bases and J by 0 bases; unmatched bases: 7. The CDR3 nucleotides are TGCGCCAGCAGCTTGGTGGCTAGCGGCACTAGCACAGATACGCAGTATTTT. Translating it yields CASSLVASGTSTDTQYF. The variable domain in full, completed from reference TRBV5-1 and TRBJ2-3, reads KAGVTQTPRYLIKTRGQQVTLSCSPISGHRSVSWYQQTPGQGLQFLFEYFSETQRNKGNFPGRFSGRQFSNSRSEMNVSTLELGDSALYLCASSLVASGTSTDTQYFGPGTRLTVL.

The V and J genes are TRBV7-9 and TRBJ1-2; D is undetermined. The CDR3 has 14 residues. Per the germline V gene, CDR1 is SEHNR and CDR2 is FQNEAQ (reference sequence). The V end lost 0 bases, the J end lost 8 bases, and 13 bases lay between the germline ends. CDR3 DNA: TGTGCCAGCAGCTTAGCCGGCGGGGAGGAAGGCTACACCTTC. Its protein product is CASSLAGGEEGYTF.

The chain couples TRBV20-1 to TRBJ1-1; D gene ambiguous. The V end lost 5 bases, the J end lost 3 bases, and 7 bases lay between the germline ends. The germline CDR1 and CDR2 sequences are DFQATT and SNEGSKA (reference sequence). The CDR3 covers 11 residues. The CDR3 bases are TGCAGTGCTCCCCCAGACACTGAAGCTTTCTTT. Its translation is CSAPPDTEAFF.

The rearrangement joins TRBV20-1 to TRBJ2-7; TRBD2 might be the D (5 bases). The CDR3 is 11 amino acids. Germline CDR1 DFQATT, CDR2 SNEGSKA (reference sequence). Trimming took off 3 bases at V and 3 bases at J, with 6 bases between the two ends. This chain's CDR3 is CSASGNYEQYF. The CDR3 region has the DNA TGCAGTGCTAGCGGGAACTACGAGCAGTACTTC.

CDR3 in DNA: TGCGCCAGCAGCCAAGGGTTAGTAGCGGGGATGGACGAGCAGTACTTC. Its protein product is CASSQGLVAGMDEQYF. The rearrangement uses TRBV4-1 and TRBJ2-7, with 8 bases fitting TRBD2. Germline values: CDR1 MGHRA, CDR2 YSYEKL. V was pared by 1 base and J by 5 bases, with 10 bases of the junction left unmatched. The CDR3 is 16 residues long.

The V and J genes are TRBV2 and TRBJ2-3; 14 bases map to TRBD2. V was clipped by 5 bases and J by 2 bases; unmatched bases: 9. This CDR3 comprises 18 residues. The V gene's germline CDR1 is SNHLY and CDR2 FYNNEI. CDR3 protein: CASSLGLAGGFNTDTQYF. As DNA, the CDR3 is TGTGCCAGCAGTCTCGGACTAGCGGGGGGTTTTAACACAGATACGCAGTATTTT.

The chain's CDR3 is CASSIAGVGYEQYF. For the CDR3, the DNA is TGTGCCAGTAGTATAGCGGGAGTGGGCTACGAGCAGTACTTC. The chain links TRBV19 to TRBJ2-7; D possibly corresponds to TRBD2 (6 bases). Trimming took off 1 base at V and 3 bases at J, with 10 bases between the two ends. This CDR3 spans 14 amino acids. CDR1 is LNHDA and CDR2 is SQIVND in the germline V gene (reference sequence). The entire variable domain, with the rest obtained from reference TRBV19 and TRBJ2-7, is as follows: DGGITQSPKYLFRKEGQNVTLSCEQNLNHDAMYWYRQDPGQGLRLIYYSQIVNDFQKGDIAEGYSVSREKKESFPLTVTSAQKNPTAFYLCASSIAGVGYEQYFGPGTRLTVT.

The chain carries TRBV5-1 and TRBJ2-1, with 10 bases that match TRBD1. Trimming took 3 bases from V and 2 from J; bases not matched to a gene: 2. The CDR3 totals 15 residues. Germline lookup yields CDR1 SGHRS and CDR2 YFSETQ. DNA for the CDR3: TGCGCCAGCAGCTACGGACAGGGGGCCTACAATGAGCAGTTCTTC. This gives the protein CASSYGQGAYNEQFF.

This clone was seen just once. The rearrangement links TRBV5-5 to TRBJ2-7; 9 bases line up with TRBD1. The V gene's germline CDR1 is SGHKS and CDR2 YYEKEE (reference sequence). This CDR3 region has 13 residues. Trimming at V came to 4 bases and at J to 4 bases, leaving 3 bases not matched to a gene. In nucleotides, the CDR3 is TGTGCCAGCAGCGGAGGGACAGGGTACGAGCAGTACTTC. It yields the protein CASSGGTGYEQYF.

V is TRBV21-1 and J is TRBJ1-1; the tabulated D call, TRBD1, remains unverified against the DNA. TRBV21-1 is deemed a pseudogene. This CDR3 comprises 15 residues. Written as DNA, the CDR3 is TGTGCCAGCAGCAAAGGAGCAGGGTCCGGGACTGAAGCTTTCTTT. Residues: CASSKGAGSGTEAFF.

CDR3 region: CASSYSDNYEQYF. DNA for the CDR3: TGTGCCAGCAGTTATTCGGACAACTACGAGCAGTACTTC. J is TRBJ2-7 and V is TRBV6-5, with D tentatively TRBD1 (5 bases). V shed 3 bases and J shed 3 bases, with 9 bases lying between them. The CDR3 consists of 13 residues. Germline assignment: CDR1 MNHEY and CDR2 SVGAGI.

The V gene is TRBV11-2, the J gene TRBJ2-5, with 8 bases lining up with TRBD1. With V trimmed by 4 bases and J by 5 bases, 6 bases remained unmatched. In germline, CDR1 is SGHAT, CDR2 FQNNGV. The length of the CDR3 is 14 residues. The CDR3 sequence is CASSSGQVRETQYF. The CDR3 DNA is TGTGCCAGCAGCTCGGGACAGGTCAGGGAGACCCAGTACTTC.

This clone showed up just once. This chain joins TRBV2 and TRBJ1-4; D is possibly TRBD1 (5 bases). V dropped 1 base and J dropped 3 bases, with 9 bases sitting between them. Germline CDR1 and CDR2: SNHLY and FYNNEI. This CDR3 is 15 amino acids long. The CDR3, as DNA: TGTGCCAGCAGTGAAGGTCGACAGCCTAATGAAAAACTGTTTTTT. Translated: CASSEGRQPNEKLFF. The full variable domain, completed using reference TRBV2 and TRBJ1-4, is EPEVTQTPSHQVTQMGQEVILRCVPISNHLYFYWYRQILGQKVEFLVSFYNNEISEKSEIFDDQFSVERPDGSNFTLKIRSTKLEDSAMYFCASSEGRQPNEKLFFGSGTQLSVL.

This clone was counted a single time. V gene TRBV6-5 combines with J gene TRBJ2-1; D is possibly TRBD2 (6 bases). Trimming stripped 2 bases from V and 1 base from J, with 9 bases between. CDR1 MNHEY and CDR2 SVGAGI come from the germline V gene. The CDR3 is 15 residues long. The CDR3 is CASSYPGVSYNEQFF. CDR3 DNA sequence: TGTGCCAGCAGTTACCCGGGAGTTTCCTACAATGAGCAGTTCTTC.

The chain is built from TRBV10-3 and TRBJ1-4; tentatively, D is TRBD1 (5 bases). CDR3 length equals 13 residues. V was trimmed by 7 bases and J by 11 bases, leaving 17 bases between them. The germline V gene has CDR1 ENHRY and CDR2 SYGVKD. The CDR3 reads CAIKRTGGGKLFF. CDR3 coding DNA: TGTGCCATCAAACGCACCGGGGGTGGGAAACTGTTTTTT.

The chain has TRBV5-1 and TRBJ1-1; D is unclear. Trimming stripped 4 bases from V and 0 bases from J, with 4 bases between. CDR1 and CDR2 (germline): SGHRS, YFSETQ. The CDR3 extends over 12 amino acids. DNA for the CDR3: TGCGCCAGCAGCGCGGTGAACACTGAAGCTTTCTTT. Translated: CASSAVNTEAFF.

V and J are TRBV5-1 and TRBJ2-5; the D gene is possibly TRBD1 (5 bases). The CDR3 consists of 15 residues. CDR1 and CDR2 from the germline V gene are SGHRS and YFSETQ. V lost 0 bases and J lost 2, with 11 bases in between. The CDR3: CASSLAGLGQETQYF. In DNA, the CDR3 is TGCGCCAGCAGCTTGGCAGGGCTTGGGCAAGAGACCCAGTACTTC. Together with reference TRBV5-1 and TRBJ2-5, the CDR3 gives the full variable domain: KAGVTQTPRYLIKTRGQQVTLSCSPISGHRSVSWYQQTPGQGLQFLFEYFSETQRNKGNFPGRFSGRQFSNSRSEMNVSTLELGDSALYLCASSLAGLGQETQYFGPGTRLLVL.

The J gene is TRBJ2-7, the V gene TRBV11-3; TRBD2 agrees at 9 bases. Germline V gives CDR1 SGHNT, CDR2 YENEEA. V shed 0 bases and J 6 bases; nucleotides not matched to a gene: 0. This CDR3 comprises 13 residues. CDR3 DNA sequence: TGTGCCAGCAGCTTAGAGACTAGCGGCGAGCAGTACTTC. Protein sequence: CASSLETSGEQYF.

The chain employs TRBV15 and TRBJ2-5; D call uncertain. The germline V gene has CDR1 LNHNV and CDR2 YYDKDF (reference sequence). Trimming took 2 bases from V and 0 from J, leaving 7 bases between them. The CDR3 is 14 residues long. The CDR3, as DNA: TGTGCCACCAGCAGACAGGCGAACCAAGAGACCCAGTACTTC. Translating gives CATSRQANQETQYF. Together with reference TRBV15 and TRBJ2-5, the CDR3 gives the full variable domain: DAMVIQNPRYQVTQFGKPVTLSCSQTLNHNVMYWYQQKSSQAPKLLFHYYDKDFNNEADTPDNFQSRRPNTSFCFLDIRSPGLGDTAMYLCATSRQANQETQYFGPGTRLLVL.

The chain uses TRBV5-8 and TRBJ2-7; no clear D. Germline assignment: CDR1 SGHTS and CDR2 YDEGEE. Trimming removed 0 bases at V and 3 bases at J, with 7 bases between. The CDR3 loop spans 13 amino acids. In DNA, the CDR3 is TGTGCCAGCAGCTTGGCGTCGGTCTACGAGCAGTACTTC. This sequence encodes CASSLASVYEQYF.